This T cell receptor beta chain was profiled in a study of a mutant IDH1 vaccine in newly diagnosed glioma (TCRdb year 2021). Regarding the complete study: Vaccination was initiated 4-6 weeks after radiotherapy alone, or concurrently with temozolomide cycles in the chemotherapy-containing groups. Of the 25 to 35 treated patients, approximately 60% were male and around 38% were female, and a mean age of roughly 37 years was recorded. Prior to enrollment, patients had been given standard therapy consisting of radiotherapy alone, temozolomide alone, or radiochemotherapy with temozolomide, with the combination given to most patients. The week-35 safety follow-up took place at visit V12, and the week-47 end of study took place at visit V13. Peripheral blood was collected at six visits: V03 (baseline), V05, V07, V10, V12 and V13. For exploratory analyses, longitudinal TCRB deep sequencing was carried out in some 25 treated patients wherever samples were available. Overall study outcomes, separate from this receptor: Immune responses induced by the vaccine were seen in 90% to 95% of patients across multiple MHC alleles. The authors noted that analyses of patient blood samples could not be reproduced because of sample limitations. No apparent relationship was observed between pseudoprogression and alterations in the top peripheral T cell clonotypes detected by TCRB sequencing. PBMC samples for TCRB deep sequencing were selected based on availability.

The receptor library was made with the immunoSEQ multiplex PCR assay. Following the manufacturer's protocol, the hsTCRB Kit was used to amplify rearranged TCR beta chain sequences. An Illumina MiSeq was used to sequence the TCRB libraries. Under the source paper's analysis protocol: The kit vendor's proprietary platform handled demultiplexing, trimming and gene mapping. Sourced from immuneACCESS, this table was stored by TCRdb with only in-frame sequences that have V and J called. A share of the clones is absent; for the studies checked, an unresolved V gene accounts for under half, and the remainder has no known explanation. V, J and clone size are taken as reported in that table, and D and trimming were inferred from the DNA itself. Here the sample has some 42,000 clones; 75% to 85% occur a single time. Roughly 5.6% of the sample rests with the top ten. CDR1 and CDR2, per the germline V gene (reference sequence), are SEHNR and FQNEAQ. From cysteine to phenylalanine, the CDR3 is 13 amino acids long. Only the CDR3 part of the read is kept: 39 bases, read in frame from the first base. The junction carries 12 bases between V and J, which are trimmed by 6 bases and 3 bases respectively.

The sample's time point label, in plain terms: week 35, safety follow-up. Each vaccine dose, consisting of 300 ug of a 20-mer mutant IDH1 peptide in Montanide, was administered subcutaneously with topical imiquimod. Eight vaccinations were administered to patients in weeks 1, 3, 5, 7, 11, 15, 19 and 23, corresponding to visits V03 through V10. All donors had newly diagnosed IDH1-mutant astrocytomas of WHO grade 3 or 4 that showed loss of nuclear ATRX. The samples were drawn from NOA16, a multicentre, single-arm, open-label phase I trial in Germany that tested a mutant IDH1 peptide vaccine in humans for the first time. Genomic DNA for TCRB sequencing was extracted from EDTA blood using the DNeasy Blood and Tissue Kit. Relative to its sample, this clone is medium-sized (0.01 to 0.1%). Its antigen is unknown. Per-base qualities were not stored, and no clone one base away is much larger.

The receptor's source is a woman aged 45-59 years with glioma. The input for sequencing was PBMCs, taken from a glioma patient whose treatment included an IDH1 peptide vaccine. The chain joins TRBV7-9 to TRBJ2-7, with no D gene named confidently. The CDR3 region: CASRDGLVYEQYF. The DNA is as follows: TGTGCCAGCAGGGATGGGCTGGTCTACGAGCAGTACTTC.